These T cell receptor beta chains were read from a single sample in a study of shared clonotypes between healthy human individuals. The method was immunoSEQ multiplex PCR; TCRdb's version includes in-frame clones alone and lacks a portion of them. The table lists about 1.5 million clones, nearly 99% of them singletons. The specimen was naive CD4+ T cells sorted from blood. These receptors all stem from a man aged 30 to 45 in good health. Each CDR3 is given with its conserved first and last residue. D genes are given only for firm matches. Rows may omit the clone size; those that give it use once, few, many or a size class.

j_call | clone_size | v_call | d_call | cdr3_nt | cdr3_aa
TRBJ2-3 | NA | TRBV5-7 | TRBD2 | TGTGCCAGCAGCCCGGGGGGGGCCAGAACAGATACGCAGTATTTT | CASSPGGARTDTQYF
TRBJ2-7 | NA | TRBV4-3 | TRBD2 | TGCGCCAGCAGCCAAGGACTAGCGGGAAACGCAGGGTACGAGCAGTACTTC | CASSQGLAGNAGYEQYF
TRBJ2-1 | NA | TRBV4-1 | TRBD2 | TGCGCCAGCAGCGGGACTAGCGGGAGTTTTTACAATGAGCAGTTCTTC | CASSGTSGSFYNEQFF
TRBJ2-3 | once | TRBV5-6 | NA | TGTGCCAGCAGCTTCTCCGCACGAGAGCGAGATACGCAGTATTTT | CASSFSARERDTQYF
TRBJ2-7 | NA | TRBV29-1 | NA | TGCAGCGTTAGAAATAGACAGGTATCCTACGAGCAGTACTTC | CSVRNRQVSYEQYF
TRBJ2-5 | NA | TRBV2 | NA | TGTGCCAGCAGTGAACAACAGGGCCAAGAGACCCAGTACTTC | CASSEQQGQETQYF
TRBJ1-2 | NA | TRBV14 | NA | TGTGCCAGCAGCCAGGAAGCCCCGACTTTGGGCTTAAACTATGGCTACACCTTC | CASSQEAPTLGLNYGYTF
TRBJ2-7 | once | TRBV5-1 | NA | TGCGCCAGCAGCTCCCTCCTGGACAGCCGGGGATCCTACGAGCAGTACTTC | CASSSLLDSRGSYEQYF
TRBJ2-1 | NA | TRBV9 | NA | TGTGCCAGCAGCGTAGTCGGGCTAGTGGGGGGTAATGAGCAGTTCTTC | CASSVVGLVGGNEQFF
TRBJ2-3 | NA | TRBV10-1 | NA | TGCGCCAGCAGTGAGGGAACCACTAGCACAGATACGCAGTATTTT | CASSEGTTSTDTQYF
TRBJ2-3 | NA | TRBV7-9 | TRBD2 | TGTGCCAGCAGCTTAGGACTAGCGGGAGGCGTAGATACGCAGTATTTT | CASSLGLAGGVDTQYF
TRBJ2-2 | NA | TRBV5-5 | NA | TGTGCCAGCAGCTTGCTTGGCGGCACCGGGGAGCTGTTTTTT | CASSLLGGTGELFF
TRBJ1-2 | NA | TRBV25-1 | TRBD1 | TGTGCCAGCAGTCGGGACAGTAACTATGGCTACACCTTC | CASSRDSNYGYTF
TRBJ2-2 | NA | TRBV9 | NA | TGTGCCAGCAGCGTAGAAGCAGGGCGAGCCGGGGAGCTGTTTTTT | CASSVEAGRAGELFF
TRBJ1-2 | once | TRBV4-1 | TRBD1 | TGCGCCAGCAGCCAAGGGACAGGGGAAACCCTATATGGCTACACCTTC | CASSQGTGETLYGYTF
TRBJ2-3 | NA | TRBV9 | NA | TGTGCCAGCAGCGTAGGTTCGTGGGCCAGCACAGATACGCAGTATTTT | CASSVGSWASTDTQYF
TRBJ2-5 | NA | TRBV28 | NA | TGTGCCAGCAGTTCACCCCCACAGGGTAGGGAGACCCAGTACTTC | CASSSPPQGRETQYF